The 16 T cell receptor beta chains below were found in one sample sequenced in a study of beta chain features in type 1 diabetes. Expressed TCRB transcripts got sequenced, as all isolated RNA was reverse transcribed. Here immunoSEQ multiplex PCR was the method, and the copy in TCRdb shows in-frame clones only, minus some. The profile covers some 160,000 clones, with less than 9.5% appearing a single time and less than 3% taken by the ten largest. Sequenced: central memory CD4+ T cells from blood. These receptors were collected from a woman younger than 35 in good health.

This rearrangement joins TRBV5-1 to TRBJ2-3, with D possibly being TRBD1 (7 bases). From germline, CDR1 is SGHRS and CDR2 YFSETQ. The CDR3 spans 14 residues. Trimming took off 8 bases at V and 1 base at J, with 14 bases between the two ends. CDR3: CASIAGTGTDTQYF. The CDR3 coding sequence is TGCGCCAGTATCGCGGGGACAGGCACAGATACGCAGTATTTT.

This sequence joins TRBV4-2 and TRBJ1-5; 7 bases map to TRBD1. The CDR3 has 16 residues. Germline V gives CDR1 LGHNA, CDR2 YNFKEQ. J lost 5 bases, V lost 5 bases, and 12 bases had no gene match. CDR3 loop: CASSSRSGQVDQPQHF. The CDR3, as DNA: TGTGCCAGCAGCTCTCGGTCAGGACAGGTTGATCAGCCCCAGCATTTT.

This clone was detected many times. The chain joins TRBV5-4 to TRBJ2-7, with 8 bases lining up with TRBD1. This CDR3 has 13 amino acids. V lost 0 bases and J lost 6; bases outside the gene matches: 2. The germline gives CDR1 SGHNT, CDR2 YYREEE (reference sequence). CDR3 nucleotides: TGTGCCAGCAGCTTGGCCGACAGGGGCGAGCAGTACTTC. Protein sequence: CASSLADRGEQYF.

The DNA of the CDR3 is TGTGCCAGTAGTTATCGACTAGCCTCTAGCACAGATACGCAGTATTTT. Its translation: CASSYRLASSTDTQYF. J is TRBJ2-3 and V is TRBV19; 7 bases map to TRBD2. V lost 5 bases to trimming and J lost 0 bases; unmatched junction nucleotides: 8. Per the germline V gene, CDR1 is LNHDA and CDR2 is SQIVND (reference sequence). This CDR3 comprises 16 residues. The variable domain in full, with the rest retrieved from reference TRBV19 and TRBJ2-3, is DGGITQSPKYLFRKEGQNVTLSCEQNLNHDAMYWYRQDPGQGLRLIYYSQIVNDFQKGDIAEGYSVSREKKESFPLTVTSAQKNPTAFYLCASSYRLASSTDTQYFGPGTRLTVL.

The V call is TRBV7-8, the J call TRBJ1-5, with D hard to call. Looked up from germline, CDR1 is SGHVS and CDR2 is FQNEAQ. There are 15 residues in the CDR3. The ends were cut back, 5 bases at V and 2 bases at J, with 13 bases in the middle. The CDR3 region has the DNA TGTGCCAGCAGCATTGGGAGGCTGGGCAATCAGCCCCAGCATTTT. Translated: CASSIGRLGNQPQHF.

This sequence joins TRBV7-2 and TRBJ2-6; D is possibly TRBD1 (6 bases). V lost 1 base, J lost 2 bases, and 18 bases lay in between. Germline V lookup: CDR1 SGHTA, CDR2 FQGNSA. The CDR3 is 19 amino acids. The CDR3 DNA follows: TGTGCCAGCAGCTTAGGCGCAGGGGCCGGAGGTACTGGGGCCAACGTCCTGACTTTC. Translating gives CASSLGAGAGGTGANVLTF.

This clone was picked up a small number of times. The V and J genes are TRBV2 and TRBJ2-2; TRBD1 might be the D (5 bases). The CDR3 runs to 14 residues. The germline V gene encodes CDR1 SNHLY and CDR2 FYNNEI. V was cut by 7 bases and J by 0 bases, with 9 bases left in between. In DNA form, the CDR3 reads TGTGCCAGCATAAGACAGACGAACACCGGGGAGCTGTTTTTT. Protein sequence: CASIRQTNTGELFF.

V and J are TRBV5-4 and TRBJ2-2; 11 bases are shared with TRBD2. The trim removed 1 base at V and 4 bases at J, leaving 9 bases unmatched. The CDR3 runs 18 residues. Germline CDR1 is SGHNT and CDR2 is YYREEE (reference sequence). In DNA form, the CDR3 reads TGTGCCAGCAGCTTGACTCTAGCGGGGGGCCGCGGCACCGGGGAGCTGTTTTTT. This encodes CASSLTLAGGRGTGELFF.

CDR3 sequence reads: CASSVASGGASGNNEQFF. The CDR3 DNA reads TGTGCCAGCAGCGTAGCTAGCGGGGGGGCAAGTGGGAACAATGAGCAGTTCTTC. V is TRBV9 and J is TRBJ2-1, with 12 bases aligning to TRBD2. Trimming cost V 0 bases and J 5 bases; bases outside gene matches: 9. This CDR3 comprises 18 residues. Germline lookup yields CDR1 SGDLS and CDR2 YYNGEE.

In this sample, this clone turned up a few times. The chain combines TRBV4-3 with TRBJ1-2; possible D gene TRBD1, 6 bases. CDR1 and CDR2 (germline): LGHNA, YSLEER. V lost 4 bases, J lost 0 bases, and 12 bases lay in between. The CDR3 has 15 residues. The CDR3 here is CASSRSDSTNYGYTF. The DNA for the CDR3 is TGCGCCAGCAGCCGATCGGACAGTACTAACTATGGCTACACCTTC.

This clone was detected only a few times. Sequence at one end of the junction differs from germline and may be a read error. This sequence joins TRBV4-1 and TRBJ2-3, with 7 bases identical to TRBD2. Germline V lookup: CDR1 MGHRA, CDR2 YSYEKL. The CDR3 has 15 amino acids. The CDR3 reads CASSQGQAGKDTQYF. The CDR3 region has the DNA TGTGCCAGCAGCCAAGGGCAAGCGGGGAAAGATACGCAGTATTTT.

CDR3 nucleotides: TGCGCCAGCAGCTTGGGACAGGGAACAGGGGAGCAGTACTTC. Amino acid sequence: CASSLGQGTGEQYF. The rearrangement uses TRBV5-1 and TRBJ2-7, with 7 bases aligning to TRBD1. J lost 7 bases, V lost 0 bases, and 7 bases had no gene match. CDR1 and CDR2 (germline): SGHRS, YFSETQ. The CDR3 extends over 14 amino acids. Using reference TRBV5-1 and TRBJ2-7 for the parts outside the CDR3, the full variable domain is KAGVTQTPRYLIKTRGQQVTLSCSPISGHRSVSWYQQTPGQGLQFLFEYFSETQRNKGNFPGRFSGRQFSNSRSEMNVSTLELGDSALYLCASSLGQGTGEQYFGPGTRLTVT.

The J gene is TRBJ1-2, the V gene TRBV7-2; 8 nucleotides match TRBD1. J gave up 3 bases and V 2 bases, and 2 bases lay outside the gene matches. Germline loops: CDR1 SGHTA, CDR2 FQGNSA. This CDR3 comprises 14 residues. DNA of the CDR3: TGTGCCAGCAGCTTAAACAGGGGGGACTATGGCTACACCTTC. Translation: CASSLNRGDYGYTF.

This sequence joins TRBV15 and TRBJ2-1; 11 bases are shared with TRBD1. Germline values: CDR1 LNHNV, CDR2 YYDKDF (reference sequence). The junction had 8 bases not matched to a gene; V was cut back by 3 bases and J by 7 bases. The CDR3 length is 16 residues. CDR3 in amino acids: CATSRGRDRGLNEQFF. Here the CDR3 DNA reads TGTGCCACCAGCAGGGGCCGGGACAGGGGGTTGAATGAGCAGTTCTTC.

This chain links TRBV7-2 with TRBJ1-5, with no clear D. The CDR3 loop spans 12 amino acids. V shed 5 bases and J shed 5 bases, with 7 bases lying between them. CDR1 is SGHTA and CDR2 is FQGNSA in the germline V gene. CDR3 sequence (DNA): TGTGCCAGCAGCCCCTTCGATCAGCCCCAGCATTTT. It codes for CASSPFDQPQHF.

This clone came up a few times. The V and J genes are TRBV2 and TRBJ1-1; D is unclear. This CDR3 is built from 13 residues. Germline V gene data show CDR1 as SNHLY and CDR2 as FYNNEI. V lost 7 bases, J lost 0 bases, and 9 bases lay in between. The chain's CDR3 is CASNSFLNTEAFF. The CDR3 nucleotides read TGTGCCAGCAACAGCTTCTTGAACACTGAAGCTTTCTTT. Full variable domain (outside the CDR3, taken from reference TRBV2 and TRBJ1-1): EPEVTQTPSHQVTQMGQEVILRCVPISNHLYFYWYRQILGQKVEFLVSFYNNEISEKSEIFDDQFSVERPDGSNFTLKIRSTKLEDSAMYFCASNSFLNTEAFFGQGTRLTVV.